This TCR beta chain emerged from a study of neoadjuvant anti-PD-1 for oral cavity cancer. Study conclusions and caveats: TCR analyses covered only a few patients per response group.

Noted time point: after neoadjuvant nivolumab, at surgical resection. About this clone: Its antigen is undetermined.

TCRdb keeps only in-frame clones here, not all; method: immunoSEQ multiplex PCR. Of some 10,000 clones in the sample, around two thirds were seen once. CDR3 length: 11 amino acids. Trimming cost V 6 bases and J 6 bases, with 9 bases left between them. CDR1 is SGHAT, CDR2 FQNNGV, per germline. The chain recombines TRBV11-2 with TRBJ2-7; TRBD1 is a possible D gene (6 bases). Material: tumor tissue, obtained after nivolumab (anti-PD-1) treatment. This clonotype was obtained from a person aged 35 to 85 with oral cavity squamous cell carcinoma. The CDR3 loop is CASSYRVEQYF. CDR3 sequence (DNA): TGTGCCAGCAGTTACAGGGTCGAGCAGTACTTC.